The present T cell receptor beta chain was sequenced within a study of T cell clonality in common variable immunodeficiency. Germline loops: CDR1 KGHSH, CDR2 LQKENI. The length of the CDR3 is 16 residues. With V trimmed by 4 bases and J by 5 bases, 4 bases remained unmatched. The sample holds many counts of this clone. The antigen is undetermined. The read falls 3 residues short of the CDR3 end, and the missing part is taken from the germline J gene. General study findings and limits: Fewer TCRbeta clones were shared among CVID subjects than controls.

Sequenced by immunoSEQ multiplex PCR; TCRdb stores in-frame clones only, minus some. Singletons are absent from the sample, which has around 40,000 clones. The V call is TRBV18, the J call TRBJ2-1; 14 positions agree with TRBD2. The source material was peripheral blood mononuclear cells. The origin of this receptor is a person between 18 and 70 years old in good health. CDR3 loop: CASSLGLAGGNNEQFF. The DNA read from the CDR3 is TGTGCCAGCTCACTTGGACTAGCGGGAGGTAACAATGAG.